This is a list of T cell receptor beta chains from one sample in a study of blood T cell repertoires in COVID-19. TCRdb's table, derived via immunoSEQ multiplex PCR, lists solely in-frame clones and lacks some. The sample lists hundreds of thousands of clones; 80% to 85% were seen once. Source material: PBMCs or T cells enriched from blood (not recorded which). These receptors all come from a man between 40 and 49 years old who had been exposed to COVID-19. Each CDR3 is given with its conserved first and last residue. The order of the fields is J gene, D gene, clone size, V gene, CDR3 DNA, CDR3 protein. D genes are given only for firm matches. Where a row states a size, it is once, few, many or the class of an expanded clone; other rows omit it.

TRBJ2-1	TRBD2	.	TRBV18	TGTGCCAGCTCACAACACCGCCGACTAGCCCCCAATGAGCAGTTCTTC	CASSQHRRLAPNEQFF
TRBJ2-5	.	.	TRBV5-1	TGCGCCAGCAGCTTGGTATTAGCCCAGGAGACCCAGTACTTC	CASSLVLAQETQYF
TRBJ2-7	TRBD1	.	TRBV7-9	TGTGCCAGCAGCTTAGGTCAGGGGGCAGGCGAGCAGTACTTC	CASSLGQGAGEQYF
TRBJ2-7	.	.	TRBV2	TGTGCCAGCAGTTGGTCGGACGAGCAGTACTTC	CASSWSDEQYF
TRBJ1-4	.	.	TRBV1	TGCACCAGCAGCCAAGAATTGTGTACACAGGGGTCAATTGCAACTAATGAAAAACTGTTTTTT	CTSSQELCTQGSIATNEKLFF
TRBJ2-7	.	.	TRBV28	TGTGCCAGCCGATTAGGGACATTGAACTACGAGCAGTACTTC	CASRLGTLNYEQYF
TRBJ2-2	TRBD1	.	TRBV27	TGTGCCAGCAGGGGGACAGGGTCCGGGGAGCTGTTTTTT	CASRGTGSGELFF
TRBJ1-5	.	.	TRBV21-1	TGTGCCAGCAGCAAAGGCACACGCTGGCAGCCCCAGCATTTT	CASSKGTRWQPQHF
TRBJ2-7	TRBD2	.	TRBV18	TGTGCCAGCTCACCGACCGGGACTAGCCCTACTACCTACGAGCAGTACTTC	CASSPTGTSPTTYEQYF
TRBJ2-2	.	.	TRBV4-1	TGCGCCAGCAGCCATCCTAGACAGGGAGGAGTTGCCGGGGAGCTGTTTTTT	CASSHPRQGGVAGELFF
TRBJ2-2	TRBD2	few	TRBV9	TGTGCCAGCAGCGTAGCCCCCAATTGGTGGGCGGGAGTCACCGGGGAGCTGTTTTTT	CASSVAPNWWAGVTGELFF
TRBJ2-1	.	.	TRBV24-1	TGTGCCACCAGTGACCAAACAGGGTATTACAATGAGCAGTTCTTC	CATSDQTGYYNEQFF
TRBJ2-6	.	.	TRBV27	TGTGCCAGCAGACCCGTTGGGGGCGGAGGACTCTCTGGGGCCAACGTCCTGACTTTC	CASRPVGGGGLSGANVLTF
TRBJ2-7	TRBD2	.	TRBV7-8	TGTGCCAGCAGCAAACTGACGGGAGGGCCTAACATCCCTTCGTACGAGCAGTACTTC	CASSKLTGGPNIPSYEQYF
TRBJ2-7	.	.	TRBV5-6	TGTGCCAGCAGCCTTGACGACAGGAGCTCCTACGAGCAGTACTTC	CASSLDDRSSYEQYF
TRBJ2-1	TRBD1	few	TRBV29-1	TGCAGGAAGACAGGGTCTTTCCAATATGAGCAGTTCTTC	CRKTGSFQYEQFF
TRBJ2-1	TRBD2	.	TRBV5-1	TGCGCCAGCAGCCCCCTGTTGGGTAGCGGGTACAATGAGCAGTTCTTC	CASSPLLGSGYNEQFF
TRBJ2-3	.	once	TRBV7-6	TGTGCCAGCAGTCCGGGGTACGGAGATACGCAGTATTTT	CASSPGYGDTQYF
TRBJ1-6	.	few	TRBV5-1	TGCGCCAGCAGCTTGGGACAGCTCGATTATTCACCCCTCCACTTT	CASSLGQLDYSPLHF
TRBJ2-2	.	few	TRBV5-1	TGCGCCAGCAGCTTAAGCGGGAACACCGGGGAGCTGTTTTTT	CASSLSGNTGELFF
TRBJ2-5	TRBD1	.	TRBV30	TGTGCCTGGGGTGTAGGGGGCGTTGTGACCCAGTACTTC	CAWGVGGVVTQYF
TRBJ2-3	TRBD2	.	TRBV10-3	TGTGCCATCAGTGGGGCTAGCGGGAGTTCAGATACGCAGTATTTT	CAISGASGSSDTQYF
TRBJ1-6	.	once	TRBV12-3/TRBV12-4	TGTGCCAGCATTCGGGGGACCCATTCACCCCTCCACTTT	CASIRGTHSPLHF
TRBJ1-2	TRBD1	.	TRBV7-9	TGTGCCAGCGCTAACACTCGGACAGGGCCCCATGGCTACACCTTC	CASANTRTGPHGYTF
TRBJ1-6	.	.	TRBV27	TGTGCCAGCAGGAAGACAGCGAGCTCCTATAATTCACCCCTCCACTTT	CASRKTASSYNSPLHF
TRBJ1-6	TRBD1	.	TRBV2	TGTGCCAGCAGTGTTAGGGACAGGGGAAATTCACCCCTCCACTTT	CASSVRDRGNSPLHF
TRBJ2-1	TRBD1	many	TRBV6-5	TGTGCCAGCGACAGGGGGAACGGAGGTGAGCAGTTCTTC	CASDRGNGGEQFF
TRBJ2-7	TRBD1	.	TRBV12-5	TGTGCTAGTGGTTCGGCCGAGGGGACAGGGTCTTACGAGCAGTACTTC	CASGSAEGTGSYEQYF